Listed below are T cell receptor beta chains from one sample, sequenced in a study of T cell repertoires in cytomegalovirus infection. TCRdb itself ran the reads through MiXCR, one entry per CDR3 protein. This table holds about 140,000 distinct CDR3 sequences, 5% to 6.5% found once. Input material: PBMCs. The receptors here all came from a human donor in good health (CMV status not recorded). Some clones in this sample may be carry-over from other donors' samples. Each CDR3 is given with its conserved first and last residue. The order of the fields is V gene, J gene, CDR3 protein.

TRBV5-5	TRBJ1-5	CASSHDSQGQPQHF
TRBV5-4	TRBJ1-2	CASSLARAMNYGYTF
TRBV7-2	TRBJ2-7	CASSLGLAGGSYEQYF
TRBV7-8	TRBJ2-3	CASSALEGSDTQYF
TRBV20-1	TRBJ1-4	CSANLGQGSREKLFF
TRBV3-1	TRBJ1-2	CASSRKPLTGNNYGYTF
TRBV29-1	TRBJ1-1	CSVAPRGGKAFF
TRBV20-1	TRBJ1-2	CSARDRGSPLDYGYTF
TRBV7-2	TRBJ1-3	CASSLWTAGGNTIYF
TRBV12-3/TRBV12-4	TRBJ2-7	CASSLGQGIGEQYF
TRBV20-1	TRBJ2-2	CSARWGRPTGELFF
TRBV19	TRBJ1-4	CASRSGADATNEKLFF
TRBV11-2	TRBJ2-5	CASSSTDMETQYF
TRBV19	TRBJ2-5	CASSIGRPPETQYF
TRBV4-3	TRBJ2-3	CASSQDPGQGGDTQYF
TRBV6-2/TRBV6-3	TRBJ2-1	CASSYPPGSPNEQFF
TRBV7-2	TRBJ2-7	CASSESGGAGVRQYF
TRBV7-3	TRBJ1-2	CASSLTREGNYGYTF
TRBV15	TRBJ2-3	CATSIGQSTDTQYF
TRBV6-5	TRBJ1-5	CASSYSSGGTRGIQHF